This T cell receptor (beta chain) stems from a study of shared clonotypes between healthy human individuals. The study, taken as a whole, reports: What naive subsets generally showed was a larger estimated richness than memory subsets showed. Naive CD4 clonotypes overlapped across a handful of donors at about 5%.

Trimming left V 0 bases short and J 1 base short, with 7 bases between. The germline V gene has CDR1 KGHSH and CDR2 LQKENI. The CDR3 sequence is 15 residues long. For this clone: Its target is not known.

In the source study's methods: Sequence data from immunoSEQ were junction-only and lacked quality scores; consequently, filtering differed. TCRdb's copy holds only in-frame clones and misses some; the assay was immunoSEQ multiplex PCR. The DNA was the basis for D and trimming; V, J and clone size are from that table. In the table there are over a million clones, about 76% of which are singletons. Negatively enriched CD4+ T cells were divided by CD45RA into naive and memory. The chain combines TRBV18 with TRBJ1-3, with D perhaps matching TRBD1 (5 bases). The sequenced material came from memory CD4+ T cells sorted from blood. Sample subset: CD45RA-negative fraction. The sequence derives from a man between 18 and 35 years old in good health. CDR3 DNA sequence: TGTGCCAGCTCACCACCGGGGCAGTCTGGAAACACCATATATTTT. The encoded protein is CASSPPGQSGNTIYF.